Below are 5 T cell receptor beta chains sequenced from a single sample in a study of cytomegalovirus exposure and HLA in healthy donors. The PCR employed 60 Vbeta primers together with 13 Jbeta primers. Some clones are missing from TCRdb's copy, which holds only in-frame ones; the method was immunoSEQ multiplex PCR. The repertoire includes 40,000 to 45,000 clones, roughly half of them detected once, and 6% sits in the top ten. The material sequenced was PBMCs. These receptors were collected from a man in his 60s in good health and CMV-seronegative.

The V and J genes are TRBV5-1 and TRBJ1-1, with 10 bases that match TRBD1. CDR1 SGHRS and CDR2 YFSETQ come from the germline V gene. After removal of 0 bases from V and 0 bases from J, the junction contained 2 bases not matched to a gene. This CDR3 region has 16 residues. The chain's CDR3 is CASSLGTGGMNTEAFF. DNA for the CDR3: TGCGCCAGCAGCTTGGGGACAGGGGGTATGAACACTGAAGCTTTCTTT.

The V gene is TRBV27, the J gene TRBJ1-2, with TRBD1 matching 11 bases. The J segment lost 2 bases and the V segment lost 5 bases, leaving 1 base of the junction unmatched. The germline V gene has CDR1 MNHEY and CDR2 SMNVEV (reference sequence). The CDR3 contains 14 residues. CDR3 in amino acids: CASSRTGGNYGYTF. The CDR3 DNA is TGTGCCAGCAGTCGGACAGGGGGCAACTATGGCTACACCTTC.

The V and J genes are TRBV7-2 and TRBJ1-2; tentatively, D is TRBD1 (5 bases). CDR1 is SGHTA and CDR2 is FQGNSA in the germline V gene. The CDR3 contains 16 residues. With 0 bases removed from V and 3 bases from J, the gap between germline ends came to 14 bases. The CDR3 protein is CASSLAGGDQYYGYTF. CDR3 in DNA: TGTGCCAGCAGCTTAGCGGGAGGGGACCAGTACTATGGCTACACCTTC.

This clone was detected only a few times. V and J are TRBV6-1 and TRBJ1-1; D call uncertain. The CDR3 is made up of 14 amino acids. Trimming pared 2 bases from V and 2 bases from J, leaving 9 bases between. The V gene's germline CDR1 is MNHNS and CDR2 SASEGT. CDR3 DNA sequence: TGTGCCAGCAGTGAAATGTCCGTTAACACTGAAGCTTTCTTT. Its protein is CASSEMSVNTEAFF.

V usage is TRBV7-9 and J usage is TRBJ2-5; 8 bases fit TRBD2. CDR1 and CDR2 from the germline V gene are SEHNR and FQNEAQ (reference sequence). This CDR3 is 17 amino acids long. V lost 2 bases to trimming and J lost 5 bases; unmatched junction nucleotides: 13. CDR3 residues: CASSLRSSGRARETQYF. CDR3 nucleotides: TGTGCCAGCAGCTTAAGGTCGTCCGGGAGGGCCCGGGAGACCCAGTACTTC.